The 24 T cell receptor beta chains below all came from one sample that was sequenced in a study of CD8+ T cells in alopecia areata. TCR sequencing used cDNA made by reverse transcription of extracted RNA. TCRdb keeps only in-frame clones here, not all; method: immunoSEQ multiplex PCR. The profile shows 130,000 to 150,000 clones, 75% to 85% of them singletons. Indicated treatment: oral pan-JAK inhibitor, 5-10 mg twice daily. The specimen comprised CD8+ T cells sorted from blood, sampled at week 4, from a patient treated with tofacitinib. The source of these receptors is a human donor with alopecia areata.

The chain couples TRBV7-6 to TRBJ2-1; D gene ambiguous. CDR1 is SGHVS and CDR2 is FNYEAQ in the germline V gene. The V end lost 2 bases, the J end lost 8 bases, and 16 bases lay between the germline ends. The CDR3 extends over 15 amino acids. The chain's CDR3 is CASSLRSPGPDEQFF. CDR3 nucleotides: TGTGCCAGCAGCTTAAGGTCCCCGGGCCCGGATGAGCAGTTCTTC.

This chain links TRBV5-1 with TRBJ1-1, with a tentative D call TRBD1 (6 bases). CDR1 and CDR2 (germline): SGHRS, YFSETQ. The CDR3 is made up of 13 amino acids. The V gene lost 0 bases and the J gene lost 6 bases, with 9 bases spanning the gap. CDR3 sequence: CASSLAGQPEAFF. The CDR3 region has the DNA TGCGCCAGCAGCTTGGCGGGACAACCTGAAGCTTTCTTT.

The rearrangement joins TRBV6-5 to TRBJ1-2, with D possibly TRBD1 on 5 matching bases. The germline V gene has CDR1 MNHEY and CDR2 SVGAGI. This CDR3 is 15 amino acids long. The germline V and J ends were trimmed by 0 bases and 4 bases, with 12 bases remaining between them. The CDR3 loop reads CASSYSSGRPYGYTF. The CDR3 DNA reads TGTGCCAGCAGTTACTCTTCAGGGCGCCCCTATGGCTACACCTTC.

This clone has just a few counts. V gene TRBV19 combines with J gene TRBJ2-7; 9 bases are shared with TRBD1. Germline CDR1 reads LNHDA; CDR2 reads SQIVND (reference sequence). Trimming at V came to 5 bases and at J to 1 base, leaving 6 bases not matched to a gene. The CDR3 sequence is 15 residues long. The CDR3 DNA is TGTGCCAGTAGTGCCCGGGACAGGGCTTCCTACGAGCAGTACTTC. It translates to CASSARDRASYEQYF. Filled out from reference TRBV19 and TRBJ2-7, the complete variable domain reads DGGITQSPKYLFRKEGQNVTLSCEQNLNHDAMYWYRQDPGQGLRLIYYSQIVNDFQKGDIAEGYSVSREKKESFPLTVTSAQKNPTAFYLCASSARDRASYEQYFGPGTRLTVT.

This chain connects TRBV28 to TRBJ2-1; maybe TRBD2 (6 bases). The CDR3 has 14 residues. From germline, CDR1 is MDHEN and CDR2 SYDVKM. Trimming left V 6 bases short and J 0 bases short, with 9 bases between. CDR3 loop: CASSLASSYNEQFF. In DNA, the CDR3 is TGTGCCAGCAGCCTAGCGAGCTCCTACAATGAGCAGTTCTTC.

The chain is built from TRBV25-1 and TRBJ2-3, with D possibly TRBD2 on 7 matching bases. The CDR3 extends over 16 amino acids. Trimming took 4 bases from V and 4 from J, leaving 18 bases between them. The germline gives CDR1 MGHDK, CDR2 SYGVNS. The CDR3 reads CASSVAAGARADTQYF. Here the CDR3 DNA reads TGTGCCAGCAGTGTTGCCGCGGGGGCTCGCGCAGATACGCAGTATTTT.

This sequence joins TRBV7-6 and TRBJ2-7; 11 bases match TRBD1. Per germline, CDR1 SGHVS and CDR2 FNYEAQ. V lost 5 bases, J lost 4 bases, and 7 bases stayed unmatched. The CDR3 runs 15 residues. The CDR3: CASSAGQGGAYEQYF. The CDR3 coding sequence is TGTGCCAGCAGCGCGGGACAGGGGGGGGCATACGAGCAGTACTTC. Full variable domain (outside the CDR3, taken from reference TRBV7-6 and TRBJ2-7): GAGVSQSPRYKVTKRGQDVALRCDPISGHVSLYWYRQALGQGPEFLTYFNYEAQQDKSGLPNDRFSAERPEGSISTLTIQRTEQRDSAMYRCASSAGQGGAYEQYFGPGTRLTVT.

The chain uses TRBV6-1 and TRBJ2-7; D possibly corresponds to TRBD2 (6 bases). V lost 5 bases and J lost 4, with 12 bases in between. Germline V CDR1 and CDR2: MNHNS, SASEGT. The CDR3 runs to 13 residues. CDR3 sequence: CASSSGTLYEQYF. CDR3 DNA sequence: TGTGCCAGCAGTTCCGGGACTCTGTACGAGCAGTACTTC.

The chain uses TRBV27 and TRBJ1-4; D is unclear. Trimming shortened V by 2 bases and J by 2 bases, and 12 bases separated the two germline ends. This CDR3 has 16 residues. Germline values: CDR1 MNHEY, CDR2 SMNVEV (reference sequence). Written as DNA, the CDR3 is TGTGCCAGCAGTTTAAGGCCCCAAGGGACTAATGAAAAACTGTTTTTT. This sequence encodes CASSLRPQGTNEKLFF.

This CDR3 is CSVGGGLTYEQYF. The CDR3 bases are TGCAGCGTGGGGGGGGGACTCACCTACGAGCAGTACTTC. The genes are TRBV29-1 and TRBJ2-7; 7 bases map to TRBD2. Germline V CDR1 and CDR2: SQVTM, ANQGSEA. J lost 2 bases, V lost 6 bases, and 7 bases had no gene match. The CDR3 has 13 amino acids.

CDR3 bases: TGTGCCAGCAGTGCCCGGGGGTTGAAACAAGAGACCCAGTACTTC. Protein sequence: CASSARGLKQETQYF. The rearrangement links TRBV6-5 to TRBJ2-5; D is possibly TRBD2 (6 bases). V lost 5 bases and J lost 2, with 15 bases in between. Per germline, CDR1 MNHEY and CDR2 SVGAGI. This CDR3 has 15 residues.

The chain has TRBV7-9 and TRBJ2-2; the D gene could be TRBD1 or TRBD2 (5 bases each). The CDR3 is made up of 12 amino acids. V was trimmed by 8 bases and J by 5 bases, leaving 9 bases between them. CDR1 is SEHNR, CDR2 FQNEAQ, per germline (reference sequence). The CDR3 sequence: CASQRGTGELFF. Written as DNA, the CDR3 is TGTGCCAGCCAGAGGGGTACCGGGGAGCTGTTTTTT. Supplemented by reference TRBV7-9 and TRBJ2-2, the full variable domain reads DTGVSQNPRHKITKRGQNVTFRCDPISEHNRLYWYRQTLGQGPEFLTYFQNEAQLEKSRLLSDRFSAERPKGSFSTLEIQRTEQGDSAMYLCASQRGTGELFFGEGSRLTVL.

This chain joins TRBV7-8 and TRBJ1-3; D is ambiguous. The CDR3 runs to 17 residues. V was pared by 1 base and J by 0 bases, with 13 bases between. The germline V gene encodes CDR1 SGHVS and CDR2 FQNEAQ. CDR3 loop: CASSLGPALSSGNTIYF. CDR3 sequence (DNA): TGTGCCAGCAGCTTAGGACCAGCCCTAAGCTCTGGAAACACCATATATTTT.

The count of this clone is one. The chain has TRBV27 and TRBJ2-7; either TRBD1 or TRBD2 may supply D (5 bases each). CDR3 length equals 13 residues. Trimming cost V 5 bases and J 0 bases, with 8 bases left between them. Germline CDR1 is MNHEY and CDR2 is SMNVEV (reference sequence). The CDR3 protein is CASSRGGSYEQYF. In DNA, the CDR3 is TGTGCCAGCAGTCGTGGGGGCTCCTACGAGCAGTACTTC.

Here the CDR3 DNA reads TGCGCCAGCAGCCAAGATATGGCTAGCGGGGACGAGCAGTACTTC. As protein: CASSQDMASGDEQYF. This chain links TRBV4-1 with TRBJ2-7; 9 bases match TRBD2. Trimming cost V 0 bases and J 5 bases; bases outside gene matches: 5. The CDR3 length is 15 residues. The V gene's germline CDR1 is MGHRA and CDR2 YSYEKL.

This CDR3 reads CAWSLGTGGASRPDTQYF. In DNA form, the CDR3 reads TGTGCCTGGAGCCTAGGGACAGGGGGCGCAAGTCGGCCAGATACGCAGTATTTT. This chain connects TRBV30 to TRBJ2-3; 12 bases match TRBD1. The junction had 14 bases not matched to a gene; V was cut back by 3 bases and J by 4 bases. CDR1 is GTSNPN and CDR2 is SVGIG in the germline V gene (reference sequence). The CDR3 is 18 residues long.

This clone was recorded once. Within the sample, other DNA sequences also encode this same CDR3. This rearrangement joins TRBV5-1 to TRBJ2-7; the D gene is possibly TRBD1 (7 bases). Germline V CDR1 and CDR2: SGHRS, YFSETQ. V dropped 0 bases and J dropped 3 bases, with 13 bases sitting between them. The CDR3 extends over 15 amino acids. The CDR3 DNA sequence: TGCGCCAGCAGCTTGGCAGGGGGGCTATTCTACGAGCAGTACTTC. Translating it yields CASSLAGGLFYEQYF.

This clone was counted between two and nine times. The rearrangement links TRBV18 to TRBJ2-5, with a weak D call TRBD2 (5 bases). Germline V gene data show CDR1 as KGHSH and CDR2 as LQKENI. CDR3 length equals 16 residues. V shed 1 base and J shed 4 bases, with 16 bases lying between them. The CDR3, as DNA: TGTGCCAGCTCACCACGAGTCAGCGGCGAAGGAGAGACCCAGTACTTC. Translation: CASSPRVSGEGETQYF.

For the CDR3, the DNA is TGTGCCAGCAGCTTAGCGGTCAGTAACACAGATACGCAGTATTTT. Encoded protein: CASSLAVSNTDTQYF. The chain joins TRBV7-9 to TRBJ2-3, with D uncertain. Germline CDR1 SEHNR, CDR2 FQNEAQ (reference sequence). Trimming shortened V by 0 bases and J by 2 bases, and 9 bases separated the two germline ends. CDR3 length equals 15 residues.

The J gene is TRBJ1-4, the V gene TRBV5-4, with D perhaps matching TRBD1 (5 bases). Germline CDR1 is SGHNT and CDR2 is YYREEE (reference sequence). With 1 base removed from V and 0 bases from J, the gap between germline ends came to 7 bases. The CDR3 extends over 15 amino acids. The CDR3 sequence is CASSLRGATNEKLFF. Here the CDR3 DNA reads TGTGCCAGCAGCTTGAGGGGCGCAACTAATGAAAAACTGTTTTTT. The full variable domain, rest sourced from reference TRBV5-4 and TRBJ1-4, is ETGVTQSPTHLIKTRGQQVTLRCSSQSGHNTVSWYQQALGQGPQFIFQYYREEENGRGNFPPRFSGLQFPNYSSELNVNALELDDSALYLCASSLRGATNEKLFFGSGTQLSVL.

The genes are TRBV19 and TRBJ2-2; maybe TRBD1 (6 bases). The CDR3 contains 17 residues. Germline CDR1 LNHDA, CDR2 SQIVND (reference sequence). The V gene lost 8 bases and the J gene lost 3 bases, with 22 bases spanning the gap. This chain's CDR3 is CASSTGYSLWDTGELFF. Written as DNA, the CDR3 is TGTGCCAGTTCGACAGGATACAGTCTCTGGGACACCGGGGAGCTGTTTTTT. Full variable domain (missing parts from reference TRBV19 and TRBJ2-2): DGGITQSPKYLFRKEGQNVTLSCEQNLNHDAMYWYRQDPGQGLRLIYYSQIVNDFQKGDIAEGYSVSREKKESFPLTVTSAQKNPTAFYLCASSTGYSLWDTGELFFGEGSRLTVL.

V and J are TRBV5-8 and TRBJ2-5, with D uncertain. The CDR3 length is 16 residues. CDR1 is SGHTS, CDR2 YDEGEE, per germline. The V gene lost 4 bases and the J gene lost 1 base, with 17 bases spanning the gap. The CDR3 DNA reads as TGTGCCAGCAGCCTCATCGAGGCTACGGGCCAAGAGACCCAGTACTTC. Translating it yields CASSLIEATGQETQYF.

This chain links TRBV4-2 with TRBJ2-7, with D tentatively TRBD1 (6 bases). The CDR3 length is 13 residues. The V end was cut by 0 bases, the J end by 7 bases, with 10 bases between. CDR1 LGHNA and CDR2 YNFKEQ come from the germline V gene. CDR3: CASSQDRGTEQYF. DNA of the CDR3: TGTGCCAGCAGCCAAGATAGGGGGACAGAGCAGTACTTC.

Notes on this clone: The identical CDR3 is also encoded by other nucleotide sequences in the sample. J is TRBJ1-2 and V is TRBV30, with TRBD1 matching over 8 bases. This CDR3 is 13 amino acids long. Germline V CDR1 and CDR2: GTSNPN, SVGIG (reference sequence). J lost 6 bases, V lost 0 bases, and 3 bases had no gene match. The CDR3 protein is CAWSVGTGDGYTF. In DNA form, the CDR3 reads TGTGCCTGGAGTGTAGGGACAGGTGATGGCTACACCTTC.